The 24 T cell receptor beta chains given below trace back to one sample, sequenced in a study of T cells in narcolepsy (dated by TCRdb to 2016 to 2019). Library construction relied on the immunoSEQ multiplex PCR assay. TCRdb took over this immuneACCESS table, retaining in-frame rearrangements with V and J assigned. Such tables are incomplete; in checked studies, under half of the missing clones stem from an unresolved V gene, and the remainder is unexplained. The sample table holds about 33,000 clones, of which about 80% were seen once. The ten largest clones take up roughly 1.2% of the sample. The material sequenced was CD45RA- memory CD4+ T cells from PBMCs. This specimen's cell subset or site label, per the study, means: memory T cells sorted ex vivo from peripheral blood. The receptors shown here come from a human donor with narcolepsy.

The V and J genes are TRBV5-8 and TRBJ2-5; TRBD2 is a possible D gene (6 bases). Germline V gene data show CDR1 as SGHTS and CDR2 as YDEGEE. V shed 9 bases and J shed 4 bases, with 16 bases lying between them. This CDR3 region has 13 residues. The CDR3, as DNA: TGTGCCACCCGGGTCCGGGGGATAGAGACCCAGTACTTC. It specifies CATRVRGIETQYF.

CDR3 protein: CASSLGGFPDTQYF. In DNA form, the CDR3 reads TGCGCCAGCAGCTTGGGGGGGTTCCCAGATACGCAGTATTTT. The chain couples TRBV5-1 to TRBJ2-3, with D tentatively TRBD1 or TRBD2 (5 bases each). This CDR3 has 14 amino acids. CDR1 and CDR2 (germline): SGHRS, YFSETQ. Trimming removed 0 bases from V and 4 bases from J, with 9 bases in between.

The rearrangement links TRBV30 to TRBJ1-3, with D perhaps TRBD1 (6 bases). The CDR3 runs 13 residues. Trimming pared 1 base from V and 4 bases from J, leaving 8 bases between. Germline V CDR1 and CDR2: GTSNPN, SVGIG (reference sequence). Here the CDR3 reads CAWSAGQGNTIYF. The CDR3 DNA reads TGTGCCTGGAGTGCCGGACAGGGAAACACCATATATTTT.

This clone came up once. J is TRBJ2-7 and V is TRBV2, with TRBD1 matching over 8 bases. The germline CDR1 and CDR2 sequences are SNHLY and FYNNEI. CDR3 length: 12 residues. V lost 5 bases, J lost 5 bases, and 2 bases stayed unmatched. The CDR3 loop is CASSQQGDEQYF. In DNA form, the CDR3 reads TGTGCCAGCAGTCAACAGGGGGACGAGCAGTACTTC.

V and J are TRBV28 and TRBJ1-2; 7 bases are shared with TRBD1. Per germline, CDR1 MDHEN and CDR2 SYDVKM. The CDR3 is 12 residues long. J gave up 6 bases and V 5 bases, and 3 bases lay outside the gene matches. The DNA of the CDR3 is TGTGCCAGCAGTGGGGGGACAGATGGCTACACCTTC. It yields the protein CASSGGTDGYTF.

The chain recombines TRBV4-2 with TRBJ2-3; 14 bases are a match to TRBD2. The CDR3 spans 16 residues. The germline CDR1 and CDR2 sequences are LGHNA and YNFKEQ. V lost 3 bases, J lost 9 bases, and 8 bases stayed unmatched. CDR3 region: CASSQGTSGGVETQYF. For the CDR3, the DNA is TGTGCCAGCAGCCAGGGGACTAGCGGGGGCGTCGAGACGCAGTATTTT.

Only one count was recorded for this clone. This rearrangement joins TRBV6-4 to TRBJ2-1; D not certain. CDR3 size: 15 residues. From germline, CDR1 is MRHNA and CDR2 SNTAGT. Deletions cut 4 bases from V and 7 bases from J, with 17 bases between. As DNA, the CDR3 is TGTGCCAGCAGTGTAGCAGGAATGGGGTCAAATGAGCAGTTCTTC. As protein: CASSVAGMGSNEQFF.

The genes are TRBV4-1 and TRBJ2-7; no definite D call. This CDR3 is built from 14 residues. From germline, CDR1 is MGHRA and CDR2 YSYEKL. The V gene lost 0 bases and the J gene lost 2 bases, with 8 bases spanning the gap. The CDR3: CASSQDTAAYEQYV. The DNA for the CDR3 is TGCGCCAGCAGCCAAGATACGGCAGCCTACGAGCAGTACGTC.

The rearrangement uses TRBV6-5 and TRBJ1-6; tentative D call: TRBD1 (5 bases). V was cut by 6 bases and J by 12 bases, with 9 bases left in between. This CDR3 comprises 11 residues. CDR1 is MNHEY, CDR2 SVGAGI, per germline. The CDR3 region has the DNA TGTGCCAGCAGCGGGGGAGGACCCCTCCACTTT. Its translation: CASSGGGPLHF.

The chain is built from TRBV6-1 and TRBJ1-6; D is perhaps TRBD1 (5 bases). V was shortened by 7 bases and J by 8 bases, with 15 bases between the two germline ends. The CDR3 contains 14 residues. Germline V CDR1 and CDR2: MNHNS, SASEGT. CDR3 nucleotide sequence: TGTGCCAGCACATCAGGGTTTGCTGATTCACCCCTCCACTTT. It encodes CASTSGFADSPLHF.

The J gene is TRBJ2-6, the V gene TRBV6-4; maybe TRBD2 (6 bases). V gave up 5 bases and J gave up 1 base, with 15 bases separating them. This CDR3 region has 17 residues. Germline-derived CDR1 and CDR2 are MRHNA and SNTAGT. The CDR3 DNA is TGTGCCAGCAGTCTGGCAGGAGGGCCTTCTGGGGCCAACGTCCTGACTTTC. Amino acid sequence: CASSLAGGPSGANVLTF.

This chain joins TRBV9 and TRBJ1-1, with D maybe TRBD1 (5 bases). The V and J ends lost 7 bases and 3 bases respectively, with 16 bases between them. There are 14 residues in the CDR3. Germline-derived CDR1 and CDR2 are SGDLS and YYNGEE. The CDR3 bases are TGTGCCAGCGCAAGGGCCGGGACGGACACTGAAGCTTTCTTT. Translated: CASARAGTDTEAFF.

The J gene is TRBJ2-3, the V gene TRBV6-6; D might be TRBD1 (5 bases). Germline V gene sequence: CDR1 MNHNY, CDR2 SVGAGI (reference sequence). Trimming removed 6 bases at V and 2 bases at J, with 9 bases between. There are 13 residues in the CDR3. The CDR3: CASSPRVTDTQYF. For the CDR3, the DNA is TGTGCCAGCAGCCCCAGGGTCACAGATACGCAGTATTTT.

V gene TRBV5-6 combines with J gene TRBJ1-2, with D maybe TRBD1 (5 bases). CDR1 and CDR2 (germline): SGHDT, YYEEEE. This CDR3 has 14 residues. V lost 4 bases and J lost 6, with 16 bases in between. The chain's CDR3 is CASSRTPLGDGYTF. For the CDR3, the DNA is TGTGCCAGCAGCCGGACACCCCTTGGGGATGGCTACACCTTC.

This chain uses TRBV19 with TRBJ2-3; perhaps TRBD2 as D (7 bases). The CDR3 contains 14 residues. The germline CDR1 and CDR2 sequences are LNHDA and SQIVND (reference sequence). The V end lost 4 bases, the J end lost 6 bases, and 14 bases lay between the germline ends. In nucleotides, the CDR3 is TGTGCCAGTAGTAACCGGGGGGCGAGGGATACGCAGTATTTT. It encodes CASSNRGARDTQYF.

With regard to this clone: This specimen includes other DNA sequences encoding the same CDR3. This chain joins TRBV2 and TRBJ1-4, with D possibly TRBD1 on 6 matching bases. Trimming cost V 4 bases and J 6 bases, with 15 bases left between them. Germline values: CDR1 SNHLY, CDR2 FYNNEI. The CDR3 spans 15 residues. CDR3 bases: TGTGCCAGCAGTGGGACAGAACTACCGTATGAAAAACTGTTTTTT. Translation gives CASSGTELPYEKLFF. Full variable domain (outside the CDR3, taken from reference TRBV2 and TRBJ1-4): EPEVTQTPSHQVTQMGQEVILRCVPISNHLYFYWYRQILGQKVEFLVSFYNNEISEKSEIFDDQFSVERPDGSNFTLKIRSTKLEDSAMYFCASSGTELPYEKLFFGSGTQLSVL.

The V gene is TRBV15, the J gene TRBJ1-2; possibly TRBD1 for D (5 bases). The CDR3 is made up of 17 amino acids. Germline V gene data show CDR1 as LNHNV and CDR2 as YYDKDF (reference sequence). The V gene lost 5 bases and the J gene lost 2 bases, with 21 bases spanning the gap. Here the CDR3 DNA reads TGTGCCACCAGCGGCCGGGACTCCATCCCCGTAAACTATGGCTACACCTTC. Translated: CATSGRDSIPVNYGYTF.

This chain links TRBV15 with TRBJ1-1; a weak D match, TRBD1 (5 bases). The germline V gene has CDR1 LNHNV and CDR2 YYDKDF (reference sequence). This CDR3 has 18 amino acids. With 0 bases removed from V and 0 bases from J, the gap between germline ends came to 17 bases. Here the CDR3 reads CATSRDLSRQRMNTEAFF. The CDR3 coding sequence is TGTGCCACCAGCAGAGATCTTAGTCGACAGCGAATGAACACTGAAGCTTTCTTT.

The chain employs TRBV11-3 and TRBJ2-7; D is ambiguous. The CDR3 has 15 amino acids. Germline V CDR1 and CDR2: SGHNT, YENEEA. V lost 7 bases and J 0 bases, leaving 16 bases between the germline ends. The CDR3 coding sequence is TGTGCCAGCAAACCCGACCTCCTTAGCTCCTACGAGCAGTACGTC. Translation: CASKPDLLSSYEQYV.

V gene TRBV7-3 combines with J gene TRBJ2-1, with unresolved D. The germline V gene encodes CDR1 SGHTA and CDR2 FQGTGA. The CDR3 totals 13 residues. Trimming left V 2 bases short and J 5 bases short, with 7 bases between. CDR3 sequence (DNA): TGTGCCAGCAGCTTAGGCAGGCACAATGAGCAGTTCTTC. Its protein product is CASSLGRHNEQFF.

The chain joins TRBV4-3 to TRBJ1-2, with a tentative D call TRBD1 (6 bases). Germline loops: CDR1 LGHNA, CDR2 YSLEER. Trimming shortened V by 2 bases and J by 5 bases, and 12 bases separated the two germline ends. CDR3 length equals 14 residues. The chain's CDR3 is CASSQTGARYGYTF. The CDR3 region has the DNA TGCGCCAGCAGCCAAACGGGGGCACGGTATGGCTACACCTTC.

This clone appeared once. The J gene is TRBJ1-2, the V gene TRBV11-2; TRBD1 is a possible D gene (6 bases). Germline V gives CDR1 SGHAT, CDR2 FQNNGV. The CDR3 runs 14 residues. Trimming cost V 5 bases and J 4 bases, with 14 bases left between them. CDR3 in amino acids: CASSPGEIGYGYTF. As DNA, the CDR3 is TGTGCCAGCAGCCCAGGGGAAATAGGCTATGGCTACACCTTC. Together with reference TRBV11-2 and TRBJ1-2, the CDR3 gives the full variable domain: EAGVAQSPRYKIIEKRQSVAFWCNPISGHATLYWYQQILGQGPKLLIQFQNNGVVDDSQLPKDRFSAERLKGVDSTLKIQPAKLEDSAVYLCASSPGEIGYGYTFGSGTRLTVV.

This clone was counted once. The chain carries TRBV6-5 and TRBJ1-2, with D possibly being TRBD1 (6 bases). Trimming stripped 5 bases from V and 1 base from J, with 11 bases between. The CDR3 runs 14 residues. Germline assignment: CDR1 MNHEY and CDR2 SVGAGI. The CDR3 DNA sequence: TGTGCCAGCAGTCTACAGGGTTTTAACTATGGCTACACCTTC. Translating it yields CASSLQGFNYGYTF.

This CDR3 is CASSSLRTSSYEQYV. DNA of the CDR3: TGCGCCAGCAGTTCCTTAAGGACTAGTTCCTACGAGCAGTACGTC. The chain joins TRBV23-1 to TRBJ2-7; 7 positions agree with TRBD2. TRBV23-1 is flagged as an ORF with uncertain function. The J segment lost 1 base and the V segment lost 5 bases, leaving 8 bases of the junction unmatched. This CDR3 spans 15 amino acids.